Listed here are 4 T cell receptor beta chains from one sample, sequenced in a study of vaccination and CD4 T cells after COVID-19. Antigens of these TCRs are unknown. This sample's treatment: approximately 9-day PBMC culture with coronavirus spike peptide pools or control peptides (ViraFEST assay). The Oncomine TCR Beta short-read assay sequenced DNA from cultured CD4+ T cells. TCRdb analysed the PCR reads with MiXCR anew, one entry per CDR3 protein. The sample consists of about 13,000 distinct CDR3 sequences, 27% of them appearing once. The sample was CD4+ T cells from blood, cultured in vitro, taken before SARS-CoV-2 vaccination. These receptors were collected from a human donor who received a COVID-19 vaccine.

This clonotype was detected a few times. The CDR3 sequence is CSARDPGSGANVLTF. The CDR3 coding sequence is TGCAGTGCTAGAGATCCAGGAAGTGGGGCCAACGTCCTGACTTTC. This chain uses TRBV20-1 with TRBJ2-6, with D unresolved. Looked up from germline, CDR1 is DFQATT and CDR2 is SNEGSKA (reference sequence). Between the trimmed V and J ends, which lost 0 bases and 3 bases, there was a span of 9 bases. The CDR3 has 15 residues.

The V and J genes are TRBV10-2 and TRBJ1-2; D is unclear. CDR1 and CDR2 from the germline V gene are WSHSY and SAAADI. The CDR3 is 14 amino acids. V lost 7 bases to trimming and J lost 5 bases, with 17 bases between them. The CDR3 loop is CASTAVVPVYGYTF. CDR3 coding DNA: TGCGCCAGCACAGCCGTCGTCCCGGTGTATGGCTACACCTTC.

The J gene is TRBJ2-7, the V gene TRBV2, with unresolved D. Germline V gene data show CDR1 as SNHLY and CDR2 as FYNNEI. This CDR3 spans 14 amino acids. V gave up 2 bases and J gave up 0 bases, with 8 bases separating them. As DNA, the CDR3 is TGTGCCAGCAGTGAATTCGTCACCTCCTACGAGCAGTACTTC. This encodes CASSEFVTSYEQYF.

In this sample, this clonotype turned up a few times. The V and J genes are TRBV7-6 and TRBJ1-6; 9 nucleotides match TRBD1. The CDR3 totals 15 residues. Germline values: CDR1 SGHVS, CDR2 FNYEAQ. V lost 3 bases and J lost 7; bases outside the gene matches: 4. Here the CDR3 DNA reads TGTGCCAGCAGCTTCGGGACAGGGTCGAATTCACCCCTCCACTTT. The encoded protein is CASSFGTGSNSPLHF.